The source of this T cell receptor (beta chain) is a study of blood T cells in healthy people across ages. Study results and limitations: Since the PBMCs were unsorted, naive and antigen-experienced cells could not be conclusively compared. Naive T cell percentage strongly correlated with TCR beta diversity.

CDR3 length: 16 residues. V gave up 8 bases and J gave up 1 base, with 21 bases separating them. The germline V gene has CDR1 DFQATT and CDR2 SNEGSKA (reference sequence). Investigators took 8.5 to 10 milliliters of peripheral blood from every donor. The second PCR ran roughly 7 to 12 cycles with a sample-barcoded 5' primer and J-beta primers. TCRdb redid the calling of the 5' RACE reads with MiXCR, one entry per CDR3 protein. The table includes 650,000 to 900,000 distinct CDR3 sequences, approximately 67% detected once. This clonotype appeared a few times. The antigen is unknown. Specimen: blood. The receptor comes from a man younger than 40 in good health. The chain links TRBV20-1 to TRBJ2-4; D perhaps matches TRBD2 (5 bases). The CDR3 loop is CSTKHKGWEAKNIQYF. Written as DNA, the CDR3 is TGCAGTACCAAACACAAAGGGTGGGAGGCCAAAAACATTCAGTACTTC.